The 6 T cell receptor beta chains below all came from one sample that was sequenced in a study of blood T cell repertoires in COVID-19. Repertoires were generated with immunoSEQ multiplex PCR, while TCRdb's copy carries only in-frame clones and drops some. The table lists 200,000 to 250,000 clones, more than 85% of them singletons. The sample taken for sequencing was peripheral blood. The receptors originated from a woman between 70 and 85 years old with active or convalescent COVID-19.

The chain recombines TRBV7-9 with TRBJ2-7; D unclear. There are 11 residues in the CDR3. The V end lost 1 base, the J end lost 7 bases, and 5 bases lay between the germline ends. The germline CDR1 and CDR2 sequences are SEHNR and FQNEAQ (reference sequence). The CDR3: CASSLVQEQYF. The CDR3 DNA reads TGTGCCAGCAGCTTAGTACAGGAGCAGTACTTC.

This rearrangement joins TRBV6-2 or TRBV6-3 to TRBJ1-2, with D possibly TRBD1 on 6 matching bases. CDR1 MNHEY and CDR2 SVGEGT come from the germline V gene. The length of the CDR3 is 16 residues. V lost 5 bases, J lost 0 bases, and 16 bases lay in between. In nucleotides, the CDR3 is TGTGCCAGCAGTAACCCGACAGGACAAACTAACTATGGCTACACCTTC. Translation gives CASSNPTGQTNYGYTF.

This chain uses TRBV6-2 or TRBV6-3 with TRBJ2-5; no clear D. This CDR3 is 12 amino acids long. Germline lookup yields CDR1 MNHEY and CDR2 SVGEGT. Between the trimmed V and J ends, which lost 2 bases and 6 bases, there was a span of 7 bases. In DNA, the CDR3 is TGTGCCAGCAGTTACGAGAGGAAGACCCAGTACTTC. This encodes CASSYERKTQYF.

This sequence joins TRBV7-2 and TRBJ2-1; 8 positions match TRBD2. After removal of 6 bases from V and 7 bases from J, the junction contained 14 bases not matched to a gene. Germline assignment: CDR1 SGHTA and CDR2 FQGNSA. The CDR3 has 16 amino acids. DNA of the CDR3: TGTGCCAGCAGTCAGTCGGGGGGGCCCCCAGGAAATGAGCAGTTCTTC. Translated, it gives CASSQSGGPPGNEQFF.

J is TRBJ1-4 and V is TRBV5-1; D gene ambiguous. This CDR3 has 16 residues. The germline gives CDR1 SGHRS, CDR2 YFSETQ. Trimming removed 1 base from V and 0 bases from J, with 10 bases in between. The CDR3 spells CASSLRSSSTNEKLFF. The CDR3 DNA follows: TGCGCCAGCAGCTTGCGCAGTTCCTCAACTAATGAAAAACTGTTTTTT.

For the CDR3, the DNA is TGTGCCAGCAGCCAGGACAGCAACTATGGCTACACCTTC. As protein: CASSQDSNYGYTF. The genes are TRBV6-6 and TRBJ1-2; TRBD1 might be the D (6 bases). Germline V lookup: CDR1 MNHNY, CDR2 SVGAGI (reference sequence). The CDR3 contains 13 residues. V gave up 6 bases and J gave up 2 bases, with 10 bases separating them.